The rows below give T cell receptor beta chains drawn from one sample of a study of shared clonotypes between healthy human individuals. The repertoire was sequenced with immunoSEQ multiplex PCR; TCRdb's copy has only in-frame clones and lacks some. The top ten clones hold under 0.8% of a sample with over a million clones, around 82% of them seen once. Sequenced input: memory CD4+ T cells from PBMCs. These receptors originate from a man between 18 and 35 years old in good health. Some clones in this sample may be carry-over from other donors' samples. The CDR3 runs from the conserved cysteine through the conserved F or W. The D gene is left open where the match is weak. Rows may omit the clone size; those that give it use once, few, many or a size class.

D gene: NA; V gene: TRBV18; J gene: TRBJ1-5; clone size: NA; CDR3 DNA: TGTGCCAGCCCCGCGACGGGTAGCAATCAGCCCCAGCATTTT; CDR3 protein: CASPATGSNQPQHF
D gene: NA; V gene: TRBV6-8; J gene: TRBJ2-4; clone size: NA; CDR3 DNA: TGTGCCAGCAGTTACTCGAAAGGGGGGTCGGGCATTCAGTACTTC; CDR3 protein: CASSYSKGGSGIQYF
D gene: NA; V gene: TRBV6-1; J gene: TRBJ1-5; clone size: once; CDR3 DNA: TGTGCCAGCGTGGAACAGGTCAATCAGCCCCAGCATTTT; CDR3 protein: CASVEQVNQPQHF
D gene: NA; V gene: TRBV30; J gene: TRBJ2-2; clone size: NA; CDR3 DNA: TGTGCCTGGAGTCTCGGGAGAGAAAGGGCCGGGGAGCTGTTTTTT; CDR3 protein: CAWSLGRERAGELFF
D gene: NA; V gene: TRBV6-1; J gene: TRBJ2-7; clone size: NA; CDR3 DNA: TGTGCCAGCAGCGGGACCCTGCGGGGCTCCTACGAGCAGTACTTC; CDR3 protein: CASSGTLRGSYEQYF
D gene: TRBD1; V gene: TRBV6-5; J gene: TRBJ1-1; clone size: NA; CDR3 DNA: TGTGCCAGCAGGCGGGACAGATTGAACACTGAAGCTTTCTTT; CDR3 protein: CASRRDRLNTEAFF
D gene: NA; V gene: TRBV5-1; J gene: TRBJ1-1; clone size: NA; CDR3 DNA: TGCGCCAGCAGCTTGGCCGTAGGGGGGACAACCAACACTGAAGCTTTCTTT; CDR3 protein: CASSLAVGGTTNTEAFF
D gene: TRBD1; V gene: TRBV19; J gene: TRBJ2-3; clone size: NA; CDR3 DNA: TGTGCCAGTAGTATAGGGGGACAGGGACCAGATACGCAGTATTTT; CDR3 protein: CASSIGGQGPDTQYF
D gene: NA; V gene: TRBV28; J gene: TRBJ1-4; clone size: NA; CDR3 DNA: TGTGCCAGCAGTTTCATGGGGGGTGAAAAACTGTTTTTT; CDR3 protein: CASSFMGGEKLFF
D gene: TRBD2; V gene: TRBV7-8; J gene: TRBJ2-1; clone size: many; CDR3 DNA: TGTGCCAGCAGCGCCCAATCAGCGGGAGTTGACTATGAGCAGTTCTTC; CDR3 protein: CASSAQSAGVDYEQFF
D gene: NA; V gene: TRBV7-9; J gene: TRBJ1-2; clone size: few; CDR3 DNA: TGTGCCAGCAGCCCCCATCCCACAGGGTTGGATGGCTACACCTTC; CDR3 protein: CASSPHPTGLDGYTF
D gene: NA; V gene: TRBV5-4; J gene: TRBJ1-2; clone size: NA; CDR3 DNA: TGTGCCAGCAGTTATCCCGGGGGCGGTGGCTACACCTTC; CDR3 protein: CASSYPGGGGYTF
D gene: NA; V gene: TRBV2; J gene: TRBJ2-7; clone size: NA; CDR3 DNA: TGTACAACTGGAAGGTTTCCCTACGAGCAGTACTTC; CDR3 protein: CTTGRFPYEQYF
D gene: NA; V gene: TRBV7-8; J gene: TRBJ2-5; clone size: NA; CDR3 DNA: TGTGCCAGCAGCTCCATCCGGGGTTGGGGGACCCAGTACTTC; CDR3 protein: CASSSIRGWGTQYF
D gene: NA; V gene: TRBV15; J gene: TRBJ1-3; clone size: NA; CDR3 DNA: TGTGCCACCAGCAGAGAGGTGTTCTCTGGAAACACCATATATTTT; CDR3 protein: CATSREVFSGNTIYF
D gene: TRBD2; V gene: TRBV4-2; J gene: TRBJ2-1; clone size: NA; CDR3 DNA: TGTGCCAGCAGCCGACCCGGGACTAGCGGGAGAGGGTACAATGAGCAGTTCTTC; CDR3 protein: CASSRPGTSGRGYNEQFF
D gene: TRBD1; V gene: TRBV29-1; J gene: TRBJ2-7; clone size: NA; CDR3 DNA: TGCAGCGTTGGAGGGACAGCTAACTACGAGCAGTACTTC; CDR3 protein: CSVGGTANYEQYF
D gene: TRBD1; V gene: TRBV2; J gene: TRBJ2-5; clone size: NA; CDR3 DNA: TGTGCCAGCAGCCAACTCACAGGGGGCGGAGAGACCCAGTACTTC; CDR3 protein: CASSQLTGGGETQYF
D gene: NA; V gene: TRBV6-1; J gene: TRBJ1-4; clone size: NA; CDR3 DNA: TGTGCCAGCAGTGAAGCGGGGGGGAGGGCCTCGGATGAAAAACTGTTTTTT; CDR3 protein: CASSEAGGRASDEKLFF
D gene: NA; V gene: TRBV4-2; J gene: TRBJ2-3; clone size: NA; CDR3 DNA: TGTGCCAGCAGCCAAGCAAGGGCTCCTAGCACAGATACGCAGTATTTT; CDR3 protein: CASSQARAPSTDTQYF
D gene: NA; V gene: TRBV5-4; J gene: TRBJ1-2; clone size: once; CDR3 DNA: TGTGCCAGCATCTTGGGAGGGGTAACTAACTATGGCTACACCTTC; CDR3 protein: CASILGGVTNYGYTF
D gene: TRBD2; V gene: TRBV7-2; J gene: TRBJ2-1; clone size: NA; CDR3 DNA: TGTGCCAGCAGGCGACTAGCGGGGGGAGAGCAGTTCTTC; CDR3 protein: CASRRLAGGEQFF
D gene: NA; V gene: TRBV5-6; J gene: TRBJ1-2; clone size: once; CDR3 DNA: TGTGCCAGCGGCAGGGAAGGTGGCTACACCTTC; CDR3 protein: CASGREGGYTF
D gene: TRBD1; V gene: TRBV18; J gene: TRBJ1-2; clone size: NA; CDR3 DNA: TGTGCCAGCTCACCCAACCGCCTGACAGGGTGGAGGCTTGGCTACACCTTC; CDR3 protein: CASSPNRLTGWRLGYTF
D gene: TRBD2; V gene: TRBV29-1; J gene: TRBJ2-3; clone size: NA; CDR3 DNA: TGCAGCGTTGAGACTAGCGGGGATACGCAGTATTTT; CDR3 protein: CSVETSGDTQYF
D gene: NA; V gene: TRBV9; J gene: TRBJ2-7; clone size: NA; CDR3 DNA: TGTGCCAGCAGCCCTAGGTTCACGAGTTCCTACGAGCAGTACTTC; CDR3 protein: CASSPRFTSSYEQYF
D gene: NA; V gene: TRBV14; J gene: TRBJ2-6; clone size: NA; CDR3 DNA: TGTGCCAGCAGCCAGACCGGGGCCAACGTCCTGACTTTC; CDR3 protein: CASSQTGANVLTF
D gene: TRBD2; V gene: TRBV10-3; J gene: TRBJ2-7; clone size: NA; CDR3 DNA: TGTGCCATCAGGGGGGGACTAGCGGGAACCTACGAGCAGTACTTC; CDR3 protein: CAIRGGLAGTYEQYF
D gene: TRBD2; V gene: TRBV19; J gene: TRBJ2-3; clone size: NA; CDR3 DNA: TGTGCCAGTAGTATGGGGACTAGAGGAGGTGATACGCAGTATTTT; CDR3 protein: CASSMGTRGGDTQYF